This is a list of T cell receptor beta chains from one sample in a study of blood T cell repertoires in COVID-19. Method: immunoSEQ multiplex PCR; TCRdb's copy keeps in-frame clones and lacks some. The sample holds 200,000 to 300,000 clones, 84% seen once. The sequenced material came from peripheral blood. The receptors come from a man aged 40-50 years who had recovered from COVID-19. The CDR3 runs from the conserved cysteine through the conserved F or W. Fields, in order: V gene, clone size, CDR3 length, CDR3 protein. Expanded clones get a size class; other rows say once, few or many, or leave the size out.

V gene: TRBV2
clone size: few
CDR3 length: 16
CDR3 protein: CASRDVPLRGSSPLHF

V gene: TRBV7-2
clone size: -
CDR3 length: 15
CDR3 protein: CASTPRWGQGSGYTF

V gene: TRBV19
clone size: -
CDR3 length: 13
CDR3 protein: CASTGDTGSGYTF

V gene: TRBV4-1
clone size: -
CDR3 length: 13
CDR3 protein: CASSQGQDYGYTF

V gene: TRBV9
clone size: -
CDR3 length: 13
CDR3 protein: CASTRTGNTEAFF

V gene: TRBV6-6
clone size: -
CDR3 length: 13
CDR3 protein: CASSGQGVGELFF

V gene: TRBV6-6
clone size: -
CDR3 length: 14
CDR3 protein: CASSYTPGVYEQYF

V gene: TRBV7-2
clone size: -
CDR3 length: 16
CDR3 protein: CASSFVAGHFSYEQYF

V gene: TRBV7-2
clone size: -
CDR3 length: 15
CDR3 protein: CASSSPELASYEQYF

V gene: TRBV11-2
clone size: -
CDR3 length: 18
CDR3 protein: CASSLGPGQGPSYNEQFF

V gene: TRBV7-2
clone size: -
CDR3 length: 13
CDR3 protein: CASSVRQGGKLFF

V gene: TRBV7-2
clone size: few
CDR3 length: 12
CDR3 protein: CASSLTAYEQYF

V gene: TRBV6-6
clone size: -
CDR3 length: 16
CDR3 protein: CASSPGLNRGKPPLHF

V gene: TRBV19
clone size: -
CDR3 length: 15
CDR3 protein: CASSPNTGGITEAFF

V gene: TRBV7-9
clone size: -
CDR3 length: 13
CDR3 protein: CASSIGQGNTIYF

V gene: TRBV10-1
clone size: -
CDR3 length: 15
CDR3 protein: CASSEGQGFTGELFF

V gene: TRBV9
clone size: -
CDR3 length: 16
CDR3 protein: CASSGSSDLAYNEQFF

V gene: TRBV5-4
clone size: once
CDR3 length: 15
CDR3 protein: CASSLGSGNSYEQYF

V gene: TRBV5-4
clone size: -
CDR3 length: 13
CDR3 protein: CASSSGTVDEQYF

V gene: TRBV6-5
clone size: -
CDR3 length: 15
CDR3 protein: CASQISDGYNYGYTF

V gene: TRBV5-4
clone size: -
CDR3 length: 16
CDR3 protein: CASSLLTAPSTDTQYF

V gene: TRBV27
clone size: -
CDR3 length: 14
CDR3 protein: CASSPTGSSYEQYF

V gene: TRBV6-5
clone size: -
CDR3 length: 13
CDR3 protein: CASTPTQGGEQFF

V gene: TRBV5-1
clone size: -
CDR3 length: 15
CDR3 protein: CASSLAGTTTDTQYF

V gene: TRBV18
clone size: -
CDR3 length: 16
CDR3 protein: CASSPLLAGTTDTQYF

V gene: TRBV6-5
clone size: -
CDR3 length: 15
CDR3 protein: CASSYSDRGEDEQYF

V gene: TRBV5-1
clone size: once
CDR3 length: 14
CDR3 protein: CASSFDRGRAEAFF

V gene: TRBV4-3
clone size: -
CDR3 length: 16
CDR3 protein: CASSQGLGADYYGYTF

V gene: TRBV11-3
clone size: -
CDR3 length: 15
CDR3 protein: CASSLDGRGSGEQYF

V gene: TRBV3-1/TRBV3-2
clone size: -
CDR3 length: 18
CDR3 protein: CASSQNPTGDREFYEQYF

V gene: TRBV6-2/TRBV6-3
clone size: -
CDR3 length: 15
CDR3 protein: CASSYLAGVYNEQFF

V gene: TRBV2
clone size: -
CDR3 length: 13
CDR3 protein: CASSEIRGQPQHF

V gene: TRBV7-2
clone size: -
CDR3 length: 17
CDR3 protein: CASSLGVSGRAGETQYF

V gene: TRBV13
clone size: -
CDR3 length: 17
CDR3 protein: CASSDSHRGLAGYTQYF

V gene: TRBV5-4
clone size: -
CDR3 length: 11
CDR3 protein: CASSSAGGGIF

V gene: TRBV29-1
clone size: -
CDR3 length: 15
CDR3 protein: CSVGATSGYYNEQFF

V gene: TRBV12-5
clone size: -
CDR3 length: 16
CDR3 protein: CASGLVRRATTGELFF

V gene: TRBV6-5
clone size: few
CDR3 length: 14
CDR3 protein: CASRTGSSYNEQFF

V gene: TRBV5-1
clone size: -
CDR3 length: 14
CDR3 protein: CASSPDRTQETQYF

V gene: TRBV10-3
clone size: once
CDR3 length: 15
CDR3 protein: CAISTGAGAKNIQYF

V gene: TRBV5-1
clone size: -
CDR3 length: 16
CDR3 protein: CASSLGGPISTDTQYF

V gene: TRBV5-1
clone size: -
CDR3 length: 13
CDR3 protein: CASSRPSGTEAFF

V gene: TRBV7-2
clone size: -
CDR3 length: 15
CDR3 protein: CASSRLRGGSDTQYF

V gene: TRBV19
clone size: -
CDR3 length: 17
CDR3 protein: CASSMSPAGGSRYEQYF

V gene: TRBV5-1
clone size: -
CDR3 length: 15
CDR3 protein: CASSLTGRSTDTQYF

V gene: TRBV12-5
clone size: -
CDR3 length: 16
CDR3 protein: CASGYRRGDNTGELFF

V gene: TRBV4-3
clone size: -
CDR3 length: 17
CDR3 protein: CASSRDRSHLPTYGYTF

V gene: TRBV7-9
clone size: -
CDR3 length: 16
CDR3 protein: CASSFYQGVAKNIQYF

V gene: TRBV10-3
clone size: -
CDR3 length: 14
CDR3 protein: CAISEGGASPEQYF

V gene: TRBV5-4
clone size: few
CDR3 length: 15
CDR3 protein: CASSLGATESYEQYF

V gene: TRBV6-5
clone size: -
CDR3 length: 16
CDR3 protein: CASSYSRQGDRYTQYF

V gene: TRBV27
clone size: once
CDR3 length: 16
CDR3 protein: CASSFNRGGRQGGYTF

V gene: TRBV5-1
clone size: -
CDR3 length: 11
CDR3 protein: CASSEEGKLFF

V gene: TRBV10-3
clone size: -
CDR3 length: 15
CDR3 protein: CAINQRGSSYNEQFF